The 31 T cell receptor beta chains in this list originate from one sample, sequenced in a study of blood T cell repertoires in COVID-19. Generated by immunoSEQ multiplex PCR, the TCRdb table keeps only in-frame clones and is missing some. The sample includes about 250,000 clones, about four fifths of them seen just once. What was sequenced was peripheral blood. The receptors were gathered from a man aged 80 or over with acute or convalescent COVID-19.

The V call is TRBV6-2 or TRBV6-3, the J call TRBJ1-1; D is perhaps TRBD1 (5 bases). Germline CDR1 is MNHEY and CDR2 is SVGEGT. The CDR3 loop spans 17 amino acids. V lost 4 bases and J 0 bases, leaving 18 bases between the germline ends. The CDR3 here is CASSSNRAGLMNTEAFF. The CDR3 nucleotides read TGTGCCAGCAGTTCCAATAGGGCAGGGCTTATGAACACTGAAGCTTTCTTT.

The gene calls are TRBV11-3 and TRBJ1-1, with D unresolved. CDR1 and CDR2 (germline): SGHNT, YENEEA. V lost 3 bases, J lost 0 bases, and 5 bases lay in between. The CDR3 is made up of 13 amino acids. Here the CDR3 DNA reads TGTGCCAGCAGCTTTACAGTGAACACTGAAGCTTTCTTT. It specifies CASSFTVNTEAFF.

This clone was seen a few times. As DNA, the CDR3 is TGTGCCACCAGTGATTCATACGGGACAGGGGGGACTGAAGCTTTCTTT. The encoded protein is CATSDSYGTGGTEAFF. This chain connects TRBV24-1 to TRBJ1-1, with 11 bases matching TRBD1. Germline CDR1 reads KGHDR; CDR2 reads SFDVKD. Trimming cost V 2 bases and J 5 bases; bases outside gene matches: 6. The CDR3 has 16 amino acids.

V gene TRBV19 combines with J gene TRBJ1-2; 8 nucleotides line up with TRBD1. The CDR3 runs 14 residues. The V gene's germline CDR1 is LNHDA and CDR2 SQIVND (reference sequence). With V trimmed by 6 bases and J by 8 bases, 11 bases remained unmatched. The DNA of the CDR3 is TGTGCCAGTAGGGGACCCGGGACAGGAAGGGGCTACACCTTC. Encoded protein: CASRGPGTGRGYTF.

Notes on this clone: One junction end does not reproduce the germline sequence, and a read error may be involved. The chain joins TRBV10-3 to TRBJ1-1; maybe TRBD1 (6 bases). The germline V gene encodes CDR1 ENHRY and CDR2 SYGVKD. This CDR3 contains 14 residues. CDR3 nucleotide sequence: TGTGCCGTCAGCGCAGGGGTTGGGGTCACTGAAGCTTTCTTT. This codes for CAVSAGVGVTEAFF.

This chain connects TRBV11-3 to TRBJ2-7; perhaps TRBD1 as D (7 bases). The length of the CDR3 is 15 residues. The germline V gene has CDR1 SGHNT and CDR2 YENEEA. The V end was cut by 1 base, the J end by 3 bases, with 13 bases between. Here the CDR3 reads CASSLGGGGYYEQYF. The CDR3 nucleotides are TGTGCCAGCAGCTTAGGCGGAGGGGGCTACTACGAGCAGTACTTC.

The genes are TRBV6-5 and TRBJ2-1, with 9 bases aligning to TRBD1. The CDR3 is 16 amino acids. Germline-derived CDR1 and CDR2 are MNHEY and SVGAGI. Unmatched junction bases numbered 2, after V lost 0 bases and J lost 2 bases. Written as DNA, the CDR3 is TGTGCCAGCAGTTACTCCGGGACAGGGCCCTACAATGAGCAGTTCTTC. Its protein is CASSYSGTGPYNEQFF.

The V call is TRBV5-4, the J call TRBJ2-2; D uncertain. In germline, CDR1 is SGHNT, CDR2 YYREEE (reference sequence). V lost 4 bases and J 4 bases, leaving 8 bases between the germline ends. The CDR3 totals 13 residues. The CDR3, as DNA: TGTGCCAGCAGCACTCTCGCCACCGGGGAGCTGTTTTTT. Protein product: CASSTLATGELFF.

J is TRBJ2-5 and V is TRBV7-3; D is possibly TRBD2 (5 bases). Germline lookup yields CDR1 SGHTA and CDR2 FQGTGA. CDR3 length: 13 residues. V gave up 5 bases and J gave up 5 bases, with 12 bases separating them. The CDR3 nucleotides are TGTGCCAGCAGCCCGCTAGGGAGTGAGACCCAGTACTTC. Protein sequence: CASSPLGSETQYF.

The CDR3 reads CASSQTPQGDYGYTF. Here the CDR3 DNA reads TGCGCCAGCAGCCAAACCCCACAGGGGGATTATGGCTACACCTTC. V gene TRBV4-1 combines with J gene TRBJ1-2, with 8 bases identical to TRBD1. V dropped 2 bases and J dropped 5; count of bases not matched to a gene: 7. Germline V gene sequence: CDR1 MGHRA, CDR2 YSYEKL. This CDR3 is built from 15 residues.

This chain links TRBV14 with TRBJ1-1; no definite D call. Trimming stripped 2 bases from V and 4 bases from J, with 11 bases between. This CDR3 region has 14 residues. CDR1 is SGHDN and CDR2 is FVKESK in the germline V gene. In nucleotides, the CDR3 is TGTGCCAGCAGCCAACTCCCGGGAGGCACTGAAGCTTTCTTT. Translating it yields CASSQLPGGTEAFF.

This clone was found a few times. The chain is built from TRBV2 and TRBJ2-7; weak D call: TRBD1 (6 bases). V lost 5 bases, J lost 5 bases, and 19 bases lay in between. CDR3 length: 15 residues. Germline V gene sequence: CDR1 SNHLY, CDR2 FYNNEI. For the CDR3, the DNA is TGTGCCAGCAGTCTCGCGACAGGCGGCTACCACGAGCAGTACTTC. The encoded protein is CASSLATGGYHEQYF.

The CDR3 region has the DNA TGCGCCAGCAGCCCCTCCTGGCGGGCCTACAATGAGCAGTTCTTC. Residues: CASSPSWRAYNEQFF. The chain recombines TRBV5-1 with TRBJ2-1, with a possible D match to TRBD2 (5 bases). CDR1 is SGHRS and CDR2 is YFSETQ in the germline V gene. V was pared by 4 bases and J by 2 bases, with 13 bases between. The CDR3 is 15 residues long.

The gene calls are TRBV19 and TRBJ1-5, with a possible D match to TRBD1 (5 bases). V lost 6 bases to trimming and J lost 4 bases, with 13 bases between them. This CDR3 is built from 14 residues. Germline V gives CDR1 LNHDA, CDR2 SQIVND (reference sequence). CDR3 protein: CASRSTGTNQPQHF. For the CDR3, the DNA is TGTGCCAGTAGATCCACAGGCACGAATCAGCCCCAGCATTTT.

V is TRBV9 and J is TRBJ2-1; perhaps TRBD2 as D (5 bases). The CDR3 contains 15 residues. Germline CDR1 and CDR2: SGDLS and YYNGEE. Trimming removed 4 bases at V and 2 bases at J, with 13 bases between. This chain's CDR3 is CASSPFSGTYNEQFF. The CDR3 DNA sequence: TGTGCCAGCAGCCCGTTCTCCGGGACCTACAATGAGCAGTTCTTC.

This sequence joins TRBV7-9 and TRBJ2-3; TRBD1 matches at 7 bases. Germline CDR1 reads SEHNR; CDR2 reads FQNEAQ (reference sequence). CDR3 length equals 15 residues. Losses at the gene ends were 6 bases for V and 2 bases for J; bases not matched to a gene: 8. DNA for the CDR3: TGTGCCAGCAGTCCTGGACAGGCGCCCACAGATACGCAGTATTTT. Translating it yields CASSPGQAPTDTQYF.

The chain couples TRBV15 to TRBJ2-7; possibly TRBD2 for D (6 bases). Trimming pared 0 bases from V and 4 bases from J, leaving 13 bases between. The CDR3 loop spans 15 amino acids. Germline-derived CDR1 and CDR2 are LNHNV and YYDKDF (reference sequence). The CDR3 loop is CATSRDIGSGYEQYF. As DNA, the CDR3 is TGTGCCACCAGCAGAGATATCGGGAGTGGGTACGAGCAGTACTTC.

The rearrangement links TRBV4-1 to TRBJ1-2; possible D gene TRBD1, 6 bases. Trimming pared 1 base from V and 2 bases from J, leaving 14 bases between. The CDR3 runs 16 residues. The V gene's germline CDR1 is MGHRA and CDR2 YSYEKL. The CDR3 nucleotides read TGCGCCAGCAGCCAAGTAACCCAACAGGGCAACTATGGCTACACCTTC. As protein: CASSQVTQQGNYGYTF.

The chain employs TRBV15 and TRBJ1-4; maybe TRBD1 (6 bases). The CDR3 loop spans 15 amino acids. V was clipped by 7 bases and J by 5 bases, with 17 bases between them. Germline V gene data show CDR1 as LNHNV and CDR2 as YYDKDF (reference sequence). CDR3 DNA sequence: TGTGCCACCATGCACGGACAGATAAGAAATGAAAAACTGTTTTTT. It yields the protein CATMHGQIRNEKLFF.

The chain is built from TRBV5-6 and TRBJ1-5; D unclear. Trimming stripped 4 bases from V and 1 base from J, with 9 bases between. CDR3 length: 14 residues. Germline V lookup: CDR1 SGHDT, CDR2 YYEEEE. As DNA, the CDR3 is TGTGCCAGCAGCCTCCCGGGGAGCAATCAGCCCCAGCATTTT. It is translated as CASSLPGSNQPQHF.

The rearrangement links TRBV19 to TRBJ2-2; possible D gene TRBD2, 6 bases. V was cut by 7 bases and J by 1 base, with 10 bases left in between. This CDR3 contains 14 residues. In germline, CDR1 is LNHDA, CDR2 SQIVND (reference sequence). CDR3 sequence reads: CASTRDLNTGELFF. The CDR3 DNA follows: TGTGCCAGTACCCGGGACTTGAACACCGGGGAGCTGTTTTTT.

The rearrangement links TRBV6-6 to TRBJ2-7, with TRBD2 as a possible D gene (5 bases). Germline CDR1 is MNHNY and CDR2 is SVGAGI (reference sequence). The germline V and J ends were trimmed by 5 bases and 2 bases, with 19 bases remaining between them. The CDR3 totals 16 residues. DNA of the CDR3: TGTGCCAGCAGTAATCTCGGGAAGGCATTAGCCTACGAGCAGTACTTC. Translated: CASSNLGKALAYEQYF.

A remark on this clone: Other DNA sequences in this sample translate to the same CDR3. This rearrangement joins TRBV18 to TRBJ1-5; the D gene is possibly TRBD1 (5 bases). There are 14 residues in the CDR3. V shed 1 base and J shed 3 bases, with 7 bases lying between them. Germline values: CDR1 KGHSH, CDR2 LQKENI. This CDR3 reads CASSPQGSNQPQHF. The DNA for the CDR3 is TGTGCCAGCTCACCACAGGGGTCCAATCAGCCCCAGCATTTT.

V gene TRBV3-1 (or the pseudogene TRBV3-2) combines with J gene TRBJ2-2, with TRBD1 matching 8 bases. The CDR3 extends over 18 amino acids. Germline CDR1 reads LGHDT; CDR2 reads YNNKEL (reference sequence). Losses at the gene ends were 2 bases for V and 11 bases for J; bases not matched to a gene: 19. CDR3 region: CASSQRGAGTGDFGELFF. The CDR3 coding sequence is TGTGCCAGCAGCCAACGAGGGGCCGGGACAGGCGACTTCGGCGAGCTGTTTTTT.

This clone was picked up a small number of times. The chain couples TRBV7-8 to TRBJ1-3, with 11 bases identical to TRBD1. The germline V gene has CDR1 SGHVS and CDR2 FQNEAQ. This CDR3 contains 15 residues. Trimming took 5 bases from V and 4 from J; bases not matched to a gene: 4. The CDR3 protein is CASSRTGGRGNTIYF. For the CDR3, the DNA is TGTGCCAGCAGCCGGACAGGGGGCCGAGGAAACACCATATATTTT.

The chain joins TRBV4-1 to TRBJ2-1; 7 bases are shared with TRBD2. CDR3 length: 17 amino acids. V was clipped by 6 bases and J by 0 bases; unmatched bases: 11. Germline-derived CDR1 and CDR2 are MGHRA and YSYEKL. CDR3: CASRPSWLAVSYNEQFF. The CDR3 DNA is TGCGCCAGCAGACCTTCTTGGCTAGCGGTCTCCTACAATGAGCAGTTCTTC.

There are a few counts of this clone. The chain links TRBV28 to TRBJ1-2; no clear D gene. Trimming pared 8 bases from V and 5 bases from J, leaving 18 bases between. CDR1 is MDHEN and CDR2 is SYDVKM in the germline V gene. CDR3 size: 14 residues. The CDR3 reads CASVSWKAEYGYTF. The CDR3, as DNA: TGTGCCAGCGTATCGTGGAAGGCGGAATATGGCTACACCTTC.

V is TRBV7-2 and J is TRBJ2-1; 7 bases match TRBD2. Germline V gene sequence: CDR1 SGHTA, CDR2 FQGNSA. The CDR3 contains 16 residues. With 5 bases clipped from V and 2 bases from J, the junction kept 9 bases outside the gene matches. The chain's CDR3 is CASSPVGGTTYNEQFF. In DNA form, the CDR3 reads TGTGCCAGCAGCCCGGTGGGAGGGACCACCTACAATGAGCAGTTCTTC.

The gene calls are TRBV5-5 and TRBJ1-6, with a weak D call TRBD1 (5 bases). The CDR3 is 14 amino acids. V was clipped by 2 bases and J by 10 bases, with 13 bases between them. CDR1 and CDR2 (germline): SGHKS, YYEKEE (reference sequence). In nucleotides, the CDR3 is TGTGCCAGCAGCTTCGAGGGGCGGGGATCACCCCTCCACTTT. Protein product: CASSFEGRGSPLHF.

This chain joins TRBV3-1 (or the pseudogene TRBV3-2) and TRBJ2-3; D gene ambiguous. Trimming stripped 3 bases from V and 6 bases from J, with 10 bases between. Per germline, CDR1 LGHDT and CDR2 YNNKEL (reference sequence). The CDR3 contains 13 residues. The DNA of the CDR3 is TGTGCCAGCAGCCATGGAGAATGGGATACGCAGTATTTT. It codes for CASSHGEWDTQYF.

The V call is TRBV6-2 or TRBV6-3, the J call TRBJ2-1; D is perhaps TRBD2 (5 bases). This CDR3 has 12 residues. The V and J ends lost 4 bases and 9 bases respectively, with 10 bases between them. Germline-derived CDR1 and CDR2 are MNHEY and SVGEGT. The CDR3 here is CASSFGRGEQFF. CDR3 sequence (DNA): TGTGCCAGCAGTTTCGGACGGGGTGAGCAGTTCTTC.